There are a few counts of the clone carrying this T cell receptor beta chain. The sample comes from a study of blood T cells in healthy people across ages. Germline CDR1 is LGHDT and CDR2 is YNNKEL (reference sequence). This CDR3 has 17 residues. J was trimmed by 5 bases and V by 4 bases; bases with no gene match: 12. A second PCR of about 7 to 12 cycles used a sample-barcoded 5' primer and a J-beta primer mix. One entry per CDR3 protein, called by TCRdb with MiXCR from the 5' RACE reads. The sample has 450,000 to 600,000 distinct CDR3 sequences, roughly a quarter seen once; the top ten hold about 3.3%. These sequences were also reported in another study, on T cells of mothers and their children.

The sequence derives from a boy between 2 and 10 years old in good health. The sample comprised blood. V is TRBV3-1 and J is TRBJ2-5; 11 bases agree with TRBD1. Written as DNA, the CDR3 is TGTGCCAGCAGCCCTGGACAGGGGGCGTTTAATGGGGAGACCCAGTACTTC. Protein sequence: CASSPGQGAFNGETQYF.